These 21 T cell receptor beta chains share one sample of origin, sequenced in a study of shared clonotypes between healthy human individuals. The protocol was immunoSEQ multiplex PCR, while the TCRdb copy is restricted to in-frame clones and leaves out a portion. Counted here are fewer than 550,000 clones, about three quarters occurring once; the ten biggest clones make up approximately 12%. Material for sequencing was PBMCs. The receptors were gathered from a woman between 35 and 50 years old in good health. Some clones in this sample may be carry-over from other donors' samples.

This clone was counted once. V usage is TRBV4-3 and J usage is TRBJ2-5; D call uncertain. CDR1 LGHNA and CDR2 YSLEER come from the germline V gene. The length of the CDR3 is 16 residues. V was trimmed by 2 bases and J by 2 bases, leaving 15 bases between them. CDR3 in DNA: TGCGCCAGCAGCCAAAACCTAAACGGGCCTCAAGAGACCCAGTACTTC. The encoded protein is CASSQNLNGPQETQYF.

The rearrangement joins TRBV18 to TRBJ2-3, with D unresolved. V was shortened by 3 bases and J by 3 bases, with 4 bases between the two germline ends. CDR1 and CDR2 (germline): KGHSH, LQKENI. There are 12 residues in the CDR3. This chain's CDR3 is CASSPGTDTQYF. The CDR3 DNA reads as TGTGCCAGCTCACCGGGTACAGATACGCAGTATTTT.

The chain combines TRBV2 with TRBJ1-4; no clear D. Trimming took off 5 bases at V and 0 bases at J, with 13 bases between the two ends. Germline V CDR1 and CDR2: SNHLY, FYNNEI. This CDR3 has 16 residues. The CDR3 reads CASSLRRTATNEKLFF. CDR3 DNA sequence: TGTGCCAGCAGTTTACGTAGGACCGCAACTAATGAAAAACTGTTTTTT.

V gene TRBV11-2 combines with J gene TRBJ1-3; no firm D call. V was pared by 4 bases and J by 3 bases, with 7 bases between. The CDR3 spans 13 residues. CDR1 SGHAT and CDR2 FQNNGV come from the germline V gene. For the CDR3, the DNA is TGTGCCAGCAGCTCCGACTTTGGAAACACCATATATTTT. Encoded protein: CASSSDFGNTIYF. The complete variable domain, with remaining parts taken from reference TRBV11-2 and TRBJ1-3, reads EAGVAQSPRYKIIEKRQSVAFWCNPISGHATLYWYQQILGQGPKLLIQFQNNGVVDDSQLPKDRFSAERLKGVDSTLKIQPAKLEDSAVYLCASSSDFGNTIYFGEGSWLTVV.

V is TRBV27 and J is TRBJ2-7, with 8 bases aligning to TRBD1. CDR3 size: 14 residues. After removal of 6 bases from V and 2 bases from J, the junction contained 6 bases not matched to a gene. From germline, CDR1 is MNHEY and CDR2 SMNVEV (reference sequence). CDR3 amino acids: CASSWTGSTYEQYF. As DNA, the CDR3 is TGTGCCAGCAGCTGGACAGGGTCCACCTACGAGCAGTACTTC.

This clone was detected a few times. J is TRBJ2-3 and V is TRBV4-3; D perhaps matches TRBD2 (6 bases). The length of the CDR3 is 17 residues. Trimming took 3 bases from V and 6 from J, leaving 22 bases between them. Germline V gene data show CDR1 as LGHNA and CDR2 as YSLEER. CDR3 coding DNA: TGCGCCAGCAGCCAGACTGGCAGCGGGCCCGTGGGTGATACGCAGTATTTT. This translates into CASSQTGSGPVGDTQYF.

V usage is TRBV5-4 and J usage is TRBJ1-2, with TRBD1 matching 7 bases. J gave up 8 bases and V 3 bases, and 16 bases lay outside the gene matches. CDR1 and CDR2 (germline): SGHNT, YYREEE (reference sequence). CDR3 length equals 16 residues. The CDR3 sequence: CASSYTPHRGVDGYTF. The CDR3 DNA is TGTGCCAGCAGCTACACCCCGCACAGGGGCGTGGACGGCTACACCTTC.

The V gene is TRBV6-1, the J gene TRBJ2-4; D tentatively reads TRBD1 or TRBD2 (5 bases each). V was trimmed by 4 bases and J by 7 bases, leaving 14 bases between them. The CDR3 covers 14 residues. CDR1 and CDR2 (germline): MNHNS, SASEGT. The CDR3: CASSGGVLDNIQYF. The CDR3 region has the DNA TGTGCCAGCAGTGGAGGGGTTTTGGATAACATTCAGTACTTC.

V gene TRBV19 combines with J gene TRBJ2-5; TRBD2 might be the D (5 bases). CDR3 size: 11 residues. Germline values: CDR1 LNHDA, CDR2 SQIVND (reference sequence). The germline V and J ends were trimmed by 6 bases and 4 bases, with 6 bases remaining between them. CDR3 bases: TGTGCCAGTAGCCTAGCAGAGACCCAGTACTTC. Amino acids: CASSLAETQYF.

This chain links TRBV9 with TRBJ2-2; D unresolved. Germline lookup yields CDR1 SGDLS and CDR2 YYNGEE. The CDR3 extends over 12 amino acids. Trimming stripped 2 bases from V and 4 bases from J, with 3 bases between. The CDR3 nucleotides are TGTGCCAGCAGCGTCCTCACCGGGGAGCTGTTTTTT. This sequence encodes CASSVLTGELFF.

This chain joins TRBV10-3 and TRBJ1-3; 7 bases match TRBD1. Germline V CDR1 and CDR2: ENHRY, SYGVKD. This CDR3 contains 12 residues. Trimming cost V 9 bases and J 7 bases; bases outside gene matches: 6. CDR3 DNA: TGTGCCATTGGGACAGTCGGGAACACCATATATTTT. Amino acids: CAIGTVGNTIYF.

The chain carries TRBV21-1 and TRBJ2-5; TRBD2 is the table's D call and was not checked against the DNA. TRBV21-1 is deemed a pseudogene. This CDR3 comprises 13 residues. The CDR3 reads CASSKELQETQYF. DNA of the CDR3: TGTGCCAGCAGCAAAGAACTGCAAGAGACCCAGTACTTC.

This chain joins TRBV18 and TRBJ2-7; D not certain. CDR1 is KGHSH and CDR2 is LQKENI in the germline V gene. The CDR3 runs 12 residues. V lost 4 bases and J 5 bases, leaving 9 bases between the germline ends. In DNA, the CDR3 is TGTGCCAGCTCACGTGGTTCCGACGAGCAGTACTTC. Protein sequence: CASSRGSDEQYF.

This chain uses TRBV28 with TRBJ2-3; TRBD1 aligns across 10 bases. V shed 2 bases and J 3 bases; nucleotides not matched to a gene: 5. Per the germline V gene, CDR1 is MDHEN and CDR2 is SYDVKM. This CDR3 region has 16 residues. The CDR3 sequence is CASSLRRTGGTDTQYF. The CDR3 DNA reads as TGTGCCAGCAGTTTACGGCGGACAGGGGGTACAGATACGCAGTATTTT.

The sample holds a few counts of this clone. This sequence joins TRBV9 and TRBJ2-5; the match to TRBD2 covers 12 bases. V gave up 0 bases and J gave up 5 bases; unmatched junction bases: 5. This CDR3 comprises 16 residues. CDR1 is SGDLS and CDR2 is YYNGEE in the germline V gene. This CDR3 is CASSVAGLAGGETQYF. The CDR3 nucleotides are TGTGCCAGCAGCGTAGCGGGGCTAGCGGGAGGGGAGACCCAGTACTTC.

The chain is built from TRBV5-6 and TRBJ2-1; 7 bases agree with TRBD2. Trimming at V came to 1 base and at J to 7 bases, leaving 14 bases not matched to a gene. Germline CDR1 is SGHDT and CDR2 is YYEEEE. The CDR3 runs 17 residues. The DNA for the CDR3 is TGTGCCAGCAGCTTGAATCTTGGGCTAGCGGCTCGGAATGAGCAGTTCTTC. This encodes CASSLNLGLAARNEQFF.

This clone has only one observation. The genes are TRBV6-5 and TRBJ2-3; the match to TRBD1 covers 9 bases. CDR3 size: 15 residues. Germline-derived CDR1 and CDR2 are MNHEY and SVGAGI. Trimming took 2 bases from V and 2 from J; bases not matched to a gene: 2. This CDR3 is CASSYDRGNTDTQYF. Here the CDR3 DNA reads TGTGCCAGCAGTTACGACAGGGGGAACACAGATACGCAGTATTTT.

This chain uses TRBV5-6 with TRBJ1-2; 8 bases are shared with TRBD1. The ends lost 4 bases at V and 3 bases at J; junction bases unmatched: 5. CDR1 SGHDT and CDR2 YYEEEE come from the germline V gene. The CDR3 is 14 residues long. The DNA of the CDR3 is TGTGCCAGCAGCGGGGGACAGGTCCACTATGGCTACACCTTC. Encoded protein: CASSGGQVHYGYTF.

This clone has more than one count but fewer than ten. The chain has TRBV18 and TRBJ2-2; TRBD1 matches at 10 bases. The junction had 5 bases not matched to a gene; V was cut back by 3 bases and J by 4 bases. Germline V lookup: CDR1 KGHSH, CDR2 LQKENI. This CDR3 is built from 16 residues. The CDR3 bases are TGTGCCAGCTCACCCCGGGGACAGGGGAGCACCGGGGAGCTGTTTTTT. It codes for CASSPRGQGSTGELFF.

The gene calls are TRBV11-2 and TRBJ2-7; D ambiguous. V gave up 6 bases and J gave up 6 bases, with 12 bases separating them. The CDR3 is 12 residues long. In germline, CDR1 is SGHAT, CDR2 FQNNGV. The CDR3 is CASRSRVGEQYF. CDR3 DNA: TGTGCCAGCAGAAGTAGGGTAGGCGAGCAGTACTTC.

The V gene is TRBV18, the J gene TRBJ2-7; D is possibly TRBD1 or TRBD2 (7 bases each). Trimming removed 4 bases at V and 4 bases at J, with 20 bases between. The germline V gene encodes CDR1 KGHSH and CDR2 LQKENI. The CDR3 is made up of 16 amino acids. This CDR3 reads CASSLAGTAGLYEQYF. CDR3 nucleotides: TGTGCCAGCTCACTCGCCGGGACAGCGGGGTTATACGAGCAGTACTTC.